The rows below give T cell receptor beta chains drawn from one sample of a study of T cells expressing NK-cell markers. TCRdb re-called the 5' RACE reads; one entry per CDR3 protein, DNA not given. The table lists 600 to 700 distinct CDR3 sequences, with 90% to 96% in the top ten. Material: blood T cells: a sorted CD56 or NKG2C T cell subset, CD4+ or CD8+ T cells, or bulk PBMC T cells (not recorded which). These receptors all come from a woman between 18 and 30 years old in good health. Each CDR3 is given with its conserved first and last residue. Size is omitted from some rows. Given values are once, few, many or a class for expanded clones.

clone size | J gene | V gene | CDR3 protein
- | TRBJ2-1 | TRBV20-1 | CSASGGGAVSDEQFF
- | TRBJ1-2 | TRBV20-1 | CSARDRRGPEGYTF
medium-sized | TRBJ2-3 | TRBV2 | CASSEGGSGGTLLSTDTQYF
- | TRBJ2-7 | TRBV4-1 | CASSQAPYLAGRYEQYF
- | TRBJ2-7 | TRBV7-2 | CASSLTDTYYEQYF
- | TRBJ1-2 | TRBV9 | CASGRGPREDGYTF
- | TRBJ1-1 | TRBV11-2 | CASSLAGQRGTEAFF
- | TRBJ1-2 | TRBV20-1 | CSARDLPAGRGVPRSNYGYTF
- | TRBJ2-2 | TRBV27 | CASSLTTSLFGELFF
- | TRBJ2-7 | TRBV10-3 | CAISSFWDSGVSYEQYF
- | TRBJ2-1 | TRBV6-5 | CASSLTYHNEQFF
- | TRBJ2-7 | TRBV12-3/TRBV12-4 | CASSLYDGTYEQYF
- | TRBJ2-1 | TRBV7-2 | CASSSLAGGSNEQFF
- | TRBJ1-1 | TRBV7-3 | CASSPRGGTEAFF
- | TRBJ2-7 | TRBV10-3 | CAIARDHNQYF
- | TRBJ1-2 | TRBV29-1 | CSVGGRRGGGYTF
- | TRBJ2-7 | TRBV9 | CASSRWTSGSYEQYF
- | TRBJ1-2 | TRBV10-3 | CAISLREIDYGYTF
- | TRBJ2-1 | TRBV19 | CATPGTGGNNEQFF
- | TRBJ1-2 | TRBV7-6 | CASSLMGGPPYGYTF
- | TRBJ1-6 | TRBV12-2 | CASRPPGQGTPLHF
medium-sized | TRBJ2-7 | TRBV12-3/TRBV12-4 | CASSSTGEQDYEQYF
- | TRBJ1-5 | TRBV7-9 | CASSLGYDRGRPQHF
- | TRBJ2-3 | TRBV3-1 | CASSLRAGGLDTQYF
- | TRBJ1-1 | TRBV11-2 | CASSPHFQGGKPEAFF
- | TRBJ2-1 | TRBV20-1 | CSAGRDRDYGEQFF
- | TRBJ1-3 | TRBV10-3 | CAISEERSPGNTIYF
medium-sized | TRBJ1-2 | TRBV3-1 | CASSQGPDRYGYTF
- | TRBJ2-7 | TRBV14 | CASSRWVTSEYEQYF